Listed below are T cell receptor beta chains from one sample, sequenced in a study of T cell changes during pregnancy in multiple sclerosis. Data came from immunoSEQ multiplex PCR; TCRdb stores just in-frame clones and leaves some out. The repertoire consists of some 46,000 clones, with 80% to 95% occurring once and the leading ten covering roughly 0.4%. The specimen was CD4+ T cells from peripheral blood mononuclear cells, collected after pregnancy. The receptors originated from a female donor with multiple sclerosis, enrolled in a pregnancy study. Each CDR3 is given with its conserved first and last residue. The order of the fields is V gene, clone size, J gene, D gene, CDR3 protein, CDR3 DNA. D genes are given only for firm matches. The size entry is marked missing in some rows and otherwise reads once, few, many or a size class.

TRBV5-1	-	TRBJ2-1	-	CASSLVSGDNEQFF	TGCGCCAGCAGCTTGGTCTCGGGAGACAATGAGCAGTTCTTC
TRBV29-1	-	TRBJ2-3	TRBD2	CSVQGGTSGSTDTQYF	TGCAGCGTGCAGGGTGGGACTAGCGGTAGCACAGATACGCAGTATTTT
TRBV19	-	TRBJ2-7	TRBD1	CASSISGTGLYEQYF	TGTGCCAGTAGTATCTCTGGGACAGGGTTGTACGAGCAGTACTTC
TRBV18	-	TRBJ2-5	-	CASSPYAGKETQYF	TGTGCCAGCTCGCCATACGCGGGGAAAGAGACCCAGTACTTC
TRBV28	-	TRBJ1-5	TRBD1	CASSLSAPGTASNQPQHF	TGTGCCAGCAGTTTATCCGCCCCCGGGACAGCTAGCAATCAGCCCCAGCATTTT
TRBV19	once	TRBJ1-1	TRBD1	CASSTRDRGLLNTEAFF	TGTGCCAGTAGTACGCGGGACAGGGGGCTACTAAACACTGAAGCTTTCTTT
TRBV30	-	TRBJ2-2	-	CAWAFRKTGSGELFF	TGTGCCTGGGCCTTTCGTAAAACAGGGTCCGGGGAGCTGTTTTTT
TRBV6-7	-	TRBJ1-1	-	CASSPLLRVNTEAFF	TGTGCCAGCAGCCCCCTCCTCAGGGTGAACACTGAAGCTTTCTTT
TRBV9	-	TRBJ2-1	TRBD2	CASSGSGRVSGNEQFF	TGTGCCAGCAGCGGTAGCGGGAGGGTGTCGGGCAATGAGCAGTTCTTC
TRBV7-2	once	TRBJ1-1	-	CASSQRGGRFTEAFF	TGTGCCAGCAGCCAGCGGGGGGGGCGTTTTACTGAAGCTTTCTTT
TRBV6-5	few	TRBJ1-2	-	CATYRGDYGYTF	TGTGCCACCTATCGGGGGGACTATGGCTACACCTTC
TRBV18	-	TRBJ1-5	TRBD1	CASSKGTGGHQPQHF	TGTGCCAGCTCAAAAGGGACAGGGGGCCATCAGCCCCAGCATTTT
TRBV7-2	-	TRBJ2-5	TRBD1	CASSRDRGWETQYF	TGTGCCAGCAGCCGGGACAGGGGGTGGGAGACCCAGTACTTC
TRBV27	-	TRBJ1-5	TRBD1	CASSHRDSVNQPQHF	TGTGCCAGCAGCCACCGGGACAGTGTCAATCAGCCCCAGCATTTT
TRBV29-1	-	TRBJ2-5	-	CSVAKRRGRETQYF	TGCAGCGTTGCCAAGAGGAGGGGGCGAGAGACCCAGTACTTC
TRBV14	-	TRBJ2-1	TRBD2	CASSQRLGLAGFSSYNEQFF	TGTGCCAGCAGCCAAAGGCTAGGACTAGCGGGATTCAGCTCCTACAATGAGCAGTTCTTC
TRBV21-1	-	TRBJ2-7	-	CASSKAQRGDESYEQYF	TGTGCCAGCAGCAAAGCGCAAAGAGGTGACGAGTCCTACGAGCAGTACTTC
TRBV14	-	TRBJ1-1	-	CASSQFRNTEAFF	TGTGCCAGCAGCCAATTCCGGAACACTGAAGCTTTCTTT
TRBV4-2	-	TRBJ2-5	TRBD2	CASSAAGEAETQYF	TGTGCCAGCAGCGCAGCGGGAGAGGCGGAGACCCAGTACTTC
TRBV6-1	-	TRBJ2-3	-	CASSEVGVSTDTQYF	TGTGCCAGCAGTGAAGTGGGAGTTAGCACAGATACGCAGTATTTT